The 28 T cell receptor beta chains listed next were all sequenced from one sample in a study of T cell repertoires in cytomegalovirus infection. These receptors have no known antigen. TCRdb fed the reads into MiXCR, producing one record per CDR3 protein. The sample consists of 340,000 or so distinct CDR3 sequences, around a quarter of them appearing once. The starting material was cultured PBMCs, obtained from culture after CMV antigen stimulation. The receptors originated from a human donor in good health (CMV status not recorded). Some clones in this sample may be carry-over from other donors' samples.

The chain recombines TRBV28 with TRBJ2-5, with 10 positions matching TRBD1. The CDR3 spans 15 residues. Germline lookup yields CDR1 MDHEN and CDR2 SYDVKM. Unmatched junction bases numbered 9, after V lost 6 bases and J lost 5 bases. This chain's CDR3 is CASSFDRGHGETQYF. The CDR3 DNA is TGTGCCAGCAGCTTTGACAGGGGGCATGGGGAGACCCAGTACTTC.

This clonotype was detected ten times or more. This chain joins TRBV7-2 and TRBJ2-5; 8 positions agree with TRBD2. V lost 3 bases to trimming and J lost 4 bases; unmatched junction nucleotides: 10. In germline, CDR1 is SGHTA, CDR2 FQGNSA. This CDR3 contains 16 residues. CDR3 loop: CASSFFLSGSGETQYF. The CDR3 nucleotides are TGTGCCAGCAGCTTCTTTTTGAGCGGGAGCGGAGAGACCCAGTACTTC. The full variable domain, with the rest looked up from reference TRBV7-2 and TRBJ2-5, is GAGVSQSPSNKVTEKGKDVELRCDPISGHTALYWYRQSLGQGLEFLIYFQGNSAPDKSGLPSDRFSAERTGGSVSTLTIQRTQQEDSAVYLCASSFFLSGSGETQYFGPGTRLLVL.

This clonotype was detected many times. An end of the junction does not agree with germline; a read error may underlie this. V gene TRBV6-1 combines with J gene TRBJ2-7; 7 positions agree with TRBD1. This CDR3 has 19 amino acids. Germline values: CDR1 MNHNS, CDR2 SASEGT. CDR3 nucleotide sequence: TGTGCCAGCAGCGAAGAGGGGGACAGAATCACCAGTGGGATTCGCGAGCAGTACTTC. Its protein product is CASSEEGDRITSGIREQYF.

In this sample, this clonotype turned up a few times. This sequence joins TRBV20-1 and TRBJ2-5; D uncertain. Trimming pared 5 bases from V and 2 bases from J, leaving 12 bases between. The CDR3 runs to 13 residues. Germline CDR1 and CDR2: DFQATT and SNEGSKA (reference sequence). The CDR3: CSAHKAVQETQYF. The DNA of the CDR3 is TGCAGTGCTCACAAGGCGGTACAAGAGACCCAGTACTTC.

This clonotype was picked up a small number of times. The chain combines TRBV28 with TRBJ1-1; 8 bases line up with TRBD1. V lost 6 bases and J lost 5; bases outside the gene matches: 8. This CDR3 region has 14 residues. CDR1 and CDR2 (germline): MDHEN, SYDVKM. The CDR3 region has the DNA TGTGCCAGCAGGGAGGGACAGGTCGGGACTGAAGCTTTCTTT. This codes for CASREGQVGTEAFF.

This clonotype was observed many times. The CDR3 region has the DNA TGCAGTGCTGGGAAACCTGGGGCTAATGAAAAACTGTTTTTT. Translating gives CSAGKPGANEKLFF. The chain carries TRBV20-1 and TRBJ1-4; no clear D. Trimming shortened V by 5 bases and J by 3 bases, and 13 bases separated the two germline ends. The CDR3 has 14 amino acids. Per the germline V gene, CDR1 is DFQATT and CDR2 is SNEGSKA (reference sequence).

A few counts support this clonotype. The V gene is TRBV7-3, the J gene TRBJ2-1, with TRBD2 matching over 8 bases. CDR3 length equals 16 residues. V dropped 1 base and J dropped 4; count of bases not matched to a gene: 6. Germline CDR1 and CDR2: SGHTA and FQGTGA. The CDR3 DNA reads as TGTGCCAGCAGCTTAAGAACTAGCGGTGATTACAATGAGCAGTTCTTC. Amino acid sequence: CASSLRTSGDYNEQFF.

The gene calls are TRBV3-1 and TRBJ1-1, with TRBD1 matching over 7 bases. Germline CDR1 reads LGHDT; CDR2 reads YNNKEL (reference sequence). V shed 6 bases, J shed 5 bases, and the junction held 12 bases outside the gene matches. The CDR3 is 15 residues long. The DNA of the CDR3 is TGTGCCAGCAGAGCAACGACAGGGCAAGGAACTGAAGCTTTCTTT. It yields the protein CASRATTGQGTEAFF.

The chain is built from TRBV28 and TRBJ2-4; D is undetermined. This CDR3 region has 16 residues. Deletions cut 4 bases from V and 8 bases from J, with 21 bases between. Looked up from germline, CDR1 is MDHEN and CDR2 is SYDVKM. CDR3 in amino acids: CASSYSASPRLDIQYF. CDR3 nucleotides: TGTGCCAGCAGTTATTCAGCGTCACCTCGCCTGGACATTCAGTACTTC. Variable domain in full (rest from reference TRBV28 and TRBJ2-4): DVKVTQSSRYLVKRTGEKVFLECVQDMDHENMFWYRQDPGLGLRLIYFSYDVKMKEKGDIPEGYSVSREKKERFSLILESASTNQTSMYLCASSYSASPRLDIQYFGAGTRLSVL.

V and J are TRBV29-1 and TRBJ2-5, with TRBD2 as a possible D gene (6 bases). V was trimmed by 7 bases and J by 3 bases, leaving 9 bases between them. CDR1 SQVTM and CDR2 ANQGSEA come from the germline V gene. The CDR3 is made up of 11 amino acids. CDR3 bases: TGCAGCGCTGGAGGGGAAGAGACCCAGTACTTC. It encodes CSAGGEETQYF.

On this clonotype itself: Mismatch with germline at one junction end may stem from a read error. The chain combines TRBV7-2 with TRBJ2-7; 8 nucleotides align to TRBD2. This CDR3 is 15 amino acids long. CDR1 and CDR2 from the germline V gene are SGHTA and FQGNSA. The CDR3 here is CASSLGSSGLYEQNF. CDR3 bases: TGTGCCAGCAGCTTAGGTTCTAGCGGGCTTTACGAGCAGAACTTC. Combining the CDR3 with reference TRBV7-2 and TRBJ2-7 gives the whole variable domain GAGVSQSPSNKVTEKGKDVELRCDPISGHTALYWYRQSLGQGLEFLIYFQGNSAPDKSGLPSDRFSAERTGGSVSTLTIQRTQQEDSAVYLCASSLGSSGLYEQNFGPGTRLTVT.

The chain links TRBV7-8 to TRBJ2-7; no firm D call. The CDR3 is 15 residues long. Trimming took 8 bases from V and 2 from J, leaving 19 bases between them. Germline CDR1 reads SGHVS; CDR2 reads FQNEAQ. CDR3 sequence (DNA): TGTGCCAGCGTTCCTGTCCGGAACTATACCTACGAGCAGTACTTC. It encodes CASVPVRNYTYEQYF. Looking up the rest from reference TRBV7-8 and TRBJ2-7 gives the full variable domain: GAGVSQSPRYKVAKRGQDVALRCDPISGHVSLFWYQQALGQGPEFLTYFQNEAQLDKSGLPSDRFFAERPEGSVSTLKIQRTQQEDSAVYLCASVPVRNYTYEQYFGPGTRLTVT.

The J gene is TRBJ1-2, the V gene TRBV12-3 or TRBV12-4; no definite D call. V was clipped by 2 bases and J by 8 bases, with 12 bases between them. There are 13 residues in the CDR3. The CDR3 nucleotides read TGTGCCAGCAGTTTAACAGCCTTGGCCGGCTACACCTTC. Protein product: CASSLTALAGYTF.

This clonotype was seen many times. The chain has TRBV27 and TRBJ2-3; D is unclear. V was clipped by 4 bases and J by 2 bases, with 16 bases between them. Germline V gives CDR1 MNHEY, CDR2 SMNVEV (reference sequence). CDR3 length equals 16 residues. The DNA for the CDR3 is TGTGCCAGCAGTTCCAAACACCGACCACTCACAGATACGCAGTATTTT. The encoded protein is CASSSKHRPLTDTQYF.

CDR3: CASMGGRSFPGYTF. The CDR3 DNA follows: TGTGCCAGCATGGGGGGACGAAGTTTTCCTGGCTACACCTTC. The chain employs TRBV27 and TRBJ1-2; weak D call: TRBD1 (5 bases). Germline V lookup: CDR1 MNHEY, CDR2 SMNVEV (reference sequence). V lost 7 bases, J lost 7 bases, and 19 bases lay in between. CDR3 size: 14 residues.

The chain employs TRBV12-5 and TRBJ2-7; the D gene could be TRBD1 or TRBD2 (5 bases each). This CDR3 spans 14 amino acids. Germline loops: CDR1 LGHNT, CDR2 FRNRAP. Trimming removed 9 bases from V and 2 bases from J, with 17 bases in between. CDR3 region: CASDNRDGAYEQYV. CDR3 nucleotide sequence: TGTGCTAGCGATAACCGGGACGGTGCCTACGAGCAGTACGTC.

This clonotype was detected a few times. V gene TRBV7-9 combines with J gene TRBJ1-1; D gene unclear. This CDR3 region has 13 residues. Germline V gene sequence: CDR1 SEHNR, CDR2 FQNEAQ (reference sequence). V was trimmed by 4 bases and J by 7 bases, leaving 13 bases between them. The CDR3 DNA sequence: TGTGCCAGCAGCTACCCTTGGCCCCTTGAAGCTTTCTTT. It encodes CASSYPWPLEAFF. The full variable domain, completed using reference TRBV7-9 and TRBJ1-1, is DTGVSQNPRHKITKRGQNVTFRCDPISEHNRLYWYRQTLGQGPEFLTYFQNEAQLEKSRLLSDRFSAERPKGSFSTLEIQRTEQGDSAMYLCASSYPWPLEAFFGQGTRLTVV.

This clonotype has at least ten counts. CDR3 residues: CASSWGWVTGNTIYF. CDR3 sequence (DNA): TGTGCCAGCAGTTGGGGGTGGGTGACTGGAAACACCATATATTTT. This chain links TRBV7-2 with TRBJ1-3; tentatively, D is TRBD1 (5 bases). The CDR3 runs 15 residues. CDR1 is SGHTA and CDR2 is FQGNSA in the germline V gene. Trimming left V 6 bases short and J 2 bases short, with 14 bases between.

This rearrangement joins TRBV11-2 to TRBJ2-5, with D unresolved. Germline CDR1 and CDR2: SGHAT and FQNNGV. Between the trimmed V and J ends, which lost 5 bases and 2 bases, there was a span of 6 bases. The CDR3 has 12 amino acids. The CDR3 region is CASSKQQETQYF. DNA for the CDR3: TGTGCCAGCAGCAAACAGCAAGAGACCCAGTACTTC.

The CDR3 is CASSESGTQETQYF. CDR3 DNA sequence: TGTGCCAGCAGCGAATCGGGGACCCAAGAGACCCAGTACTTC. V gene TRBV5-4 combines with J gene TRBJ2-5; perhaps D is TRBD1 or TRBD2 (5 bases each). CDR1 and CDR2 from the germline V gene are SGHNT and YYREEE (reference sequence). This CDR3 has 14 residues. V was cut by 4 bases and J by 1 base, with 11 bases left in between.

This chain joins TRBV23-1 and TRBJ2-1; the D is unclear. TRBV23-1 is an ORF, and what it does is uncertain. CDR3 size: 16 residues. V lost 1 base and J 2 bases, leaving 12 bases between the germline ends. CDR3 coding DNA: TGCGCCAGCAGTCAATTTAAAAGTAGTCCCTACAATGAGCAGTTCTTC. As protein: CASSQFKSSPYNEQFF.

Ten or more counts support this clonotype. The V and J genes are TRBV7-2 and TRBJ2-7; D unresolved. Germline lookup yields CDR1 SGHTA and CDR2 FQGNSA. The CDR3 contains 15 residues. The V end was cut by 6 bases, the J end by 1 base, with 16 bases between. The CDR3 sequence is CASRLRIPGSYEQYF. The CDR3 bases are TGTGCCAGCAGATTGCGGATACCCGGGTCCTACGAGCAGTACTTC.

This clonotype was observed a few times. The chain combines TRBV7-6 with TRBJ1-5; 8 bases map to TRBD1. V shed 5 bases and J 6 bases; nucleotides not matched to a gene: 9. The CDR3 consists of 15 residues. CDR1 is SGHVS and CDR2 is FNYEAQ in the germline V gene. CDR3 in amino acids: CASSQSTGGSQPQHF. CDR3 DNA: TGTGCCAGCAGCCAATCCACAGGGGGATCTCAGCCCCAGCATTTT.

V is TRBV28 and J is TRBJ2-7; 9 nucleotides align to TRBD1. The germline CDR1 and CDR2 sequences are MDHEN and SYDVKM. The ends lost 8 bases at V and 5 bases at J; junction bases unmatched: 10. The CDR3 is 14 residues long. CDR3 residues: CASPITGGTNEQYF. CDR3 nucleotide sequence: TGTGCCAGCCCCATTACAGGGGGCACAAACGAGCAGTACTTC.

This clonotype was recorded a few times. The rearrangement joins TRBV12-3 or TRBV12-4 to TRBJ2-1, with 10 bases lining up with TRBD2. V dropped 8 bases and J dropped 5; count of bases not matched to a gene: 9. The CDR3 is made up of 15 amino acids. In DNA, the CDR3 is TGTGCCAGCCTTCTAGCGGGAGTGGTCCACAATGAGCAGTTCTTC. Translation gives CASLLAGVVHNEQFF.

This chain links TRBV12-3 or TRBV12-4 with TRBJ2-7; TRBD2 matches at 7 bases. Unmatched junction bases numbered 5, after V lost 4 bases and J lost 5 bases. CDR3 length: 13 amino acids. The CDR3 sequence is CASSSPGLDEQYV. CDR3 nucleotides: TGTGCCAGCAGTTCGCCCGGACTAGACGAGCAGTACGTC.

Only a few counts were recorded for this clonotype. The rearrangement links TRBV7-9 to TRBJ1-5, with TRBD1 identical over 9 bases. The CDR3 is 15 residues long. Unmatched junction bases numbered 8, after V lost 3 bases and J lost 8 bases. CDR1 SEHNR and CDR2 FQNEAQ come from the germline V gene (reference sequence). The CDR3 reads CASSFTGGLGKPQHF. The CDR3, as DNA: TGTGCCAGCAGCTTTACAGGGGGCTTGGGAAAGCCCCAGCATTTT.

The J gene is TRBJ1-5, the V gene TRBV7-2; no clear D gene. Germline V gives CDR1 SGHTA, CDR2 FQGNSA. The V and J ends lost 4 bases and 7 bases respectively, with 14 bases between them. CDR3 length: 14 amino acids. For the CDR3, the DNA is TGTGCCAGCAGCTCCATGGTGGCCGCACAGCCCCAGCATTTT. This gives the protein CASSSMVAAQPQHF. Full variable domain (rest looked up from reference TRBV7-2 and TRBJ1-5): GAGVSQSPSNKVTEKGKDVELRCDPISGHTALYWYRQSLGQGLEFLIYFQGNSAPDKSGLPSDRFSAERTGGSVSTLTIQRTQQEDSAVYLCASSSMVAAQPQHFGDGTRLSIL.